Below, one T cell receptor (beta chain) is given with its context. At one end, the junction sequence differs from germline, possibly due to a read error. The data are from a study of blood T cells in healthy people across ages. The donors, aged 6 to 90, were healthy Caucasians from Russia. In each sample, at least 6.5 million PBMCs were isolated. With a J-beta primer mix and a sample-barcoded 5' primer, a second PCR ran about 7 to 12 cycles. TCRdb re-analysed the 5' RACE reads in MiXCR, keeping a single row per CDR3 protein. The data hold some 1.5 million distinct CDR3 sequences, with over 25% observed a single time. The germline V gene has CDR1 MDHEN and CDR2 SYDVKM. The CDR3 consists of 14 residues.

V and J are TRBV28 and TRBJ2-5, with 14 bases fitting TRBD2. What was sequenced was blood. The receptor was isolated from a woman in her thirties in good health. The CDR3 here is CASAKMGLAGADDF. Here the CDR3 DNA reads TGTGCCAGCGCCAAAATGGGACTAGCGGGGGCCGACGACTTC.